The 10 T cell receptor beta chains below come from one sample, sequenced in a study of cytomegalovirus exposure and HLA in healthy donors. Primers: 60 Vbeta forward and 13 Jbeta reverse. Clones were read by immunoSEQ multiplex PCR, and TCRdb kept only the in-frame ones, dropping some. Of about 140,000 clones listed, around three quarters are singletons. The sequenced sample was PBMCs. The receptors stem from a man aged 18-30 years in good health and CMV-seronegative.

The rearrangement joins TRBV9 to TRBJ1-2; tentatively, D is TRBD1 (6 bases). CDR3 length: 13 residues. From germline, CDR1 is SGDLS and CDR2 YYNGEE. Trimming pared 3 bases from V and 8 bases from J, leaving 14 bases between. CDR3 DNA sequence: TGTGCCAGCAGCGGACAGGCCACCGGGGGCTACACCTTC. It yields the protein CASSGQATGGYTF.

V and J are TRBV12-5 and TRBJ1-2; TRBD1 matches 10 bases. The CDR3 consists of 14 residues. Germline CDR1 LGHNT, CDR2 FRNRAP. V gave up 8 bases and J gave up 7 bases; unmatched junction bases: 10. The CDR3: CASRPGTGVPGYTF. As DNA, the CDR3 is TGTGCTAGTCGACCTGGGACAGGGGTTCCTGGCTACACCTTC.

V is TRBV10-2 and J is TRBJ2-5, with 8 bases matching TRBD2. Germline V CDR1 and CDR2: WSHSY, SAAADI. Trimming removed 0 bases from V and 5 bases from J; junction bases left unmatched: 5. The CDR3 is 15 amino acids. The CDR3, as DNA: TGCGCCAGCAGTGAGTCCGGGGGGGGCAGGGAGACCCAGTACTTC. It codes for CASSESGGGRETQYF.

The gene calls are TRBV5-1 and TRBJ1-2; D gene uncertain. CDR1 and CDR2 (germline): SGHRS, YFSETQ. The CDR3 length is 15 residues. Trimming took off 10 bases at V and 4 bases at J, with 23 bases between the two ends. CDR3 DNA: TGCGCCCCCCCAATTTCAGGTTTCGGCAGCTATGGCTACACCTTC. This translates into CAPPISGFGSYGYTF.

The DNA for the CDR3 is TGTGCCAGCTCACCGGACTTAGAGGGTTTCCAGTACTTC. The encoded protein is CASSPDLEGFQYF. The rearrangement joins TRBV18 to TRBJ2-5; D might be TRBD2 (5 bases). CDR1 is KGHSH, CDR2 LQKENI, per germline. The V end lost 3 bases, the J end lost 10 bases, and 15 bases lay between the germline ends. The CDR3 sequence is 13 residues long.

The rearrangement joins TRBV5-1 to TRBJ2-5, with D perhaps TRBD2 (6 bases). V lost 1 base to trimming and J lost 4 bases, with 17 bases between them. The length of the CDR3 is 16 residues. Germline V CDR1 and CDR2: SGHRS, YFSETQ. This CDR3 reads CASSLQAGSGGETQYF. The CDR3 DNA reads as TGCGCCAGCAGCTTGCAAGCCGGTAGCGGTGGAGAGACCCAGTACTTC.

This chain connects TRBV12-1 to TRBJ1-1; the table's D call of TRBD1 was not tested on the DNA. TRBV12-1 constitutes a pseudogene. The CDR3 runs 17 residues. The CDR3, as DNA: TGTGCCAGCAGCTCCGCGGGAAAGACAGGGAGGAACACTGAAGCTTTCTTT. Translating it yields CASSSAGKTGRNTEAFF.

The chain links TRBV4-1 to TRBJ2-7; D is perhaps TRBD1 (5 bases). The CDR3 consists of 14 residues. CDR1 and CDR2 from the germline V gene are MGHRA and YSYEKL. Trimming pared 0 bases from V and 4 bases from J, leaving 10 bases between. The CDR3 sequence is CASSQEGVAYEQYF. CDR3 nucleotides: TGCGCCAGCAGCCAAGAAGGGGTCGCATACGAGCAGTACTTC.

This chain links TRBV10-3 with TRBJ2-1; 10 nucleotides align to TRBD2. The V and J ends lost 6 bases and 8 bases, in that order; junction bases with no gene match: 7. This CDR3 has 14 residues. Germline V gene sequence: CDR1 ENHRY, CDR2 SYGVKD. The CDR3 coding sequence is TGTGCCATCAGGCCAGCGGGGGGGCGGGATGAGCAGTTCTTC. Protein: CAIRPAGGRDEQFF.

This clone has only a few counts. This sequence joins TRBV19 and TRBJ1-4; 7 nucleotides align to TRBD1. The CDR3 extends over 11 amino acids. Germline V gene data show CDR1 as LNHDA and CDR2 as SQIVND (reference sequence). V lost 5 bases to trimming and J lost 11 bases; unmatched junction nucleotides: 2. The DNA of the CDR3 is TGTGCCAGTAGTTCAGGGGGGAAACTGTTTTTT. Encoded protein: CASSSGGKLFF.